One and the same sample provided the 18 T cell receptor beta chains below, sequenced in a study of a mutant IDH1 vaccine in newly diagnosed glioma. Time point of the sample: week 5, during vaccination. With topical imiquimod, each dose of the vaccine consisted of 300 ug of mutant IDH1 20-mer peptide. The antigens of these receptors remain unknown. The repertoire was sequenced with immunoSEQ multiplex PCR; TCRdb's copy has only in-frame clones and lacks some. The sample lists around 58,000 clones, about 80% occurring once. The material sequenced was PBMCs, taken from a glioma patient whose treatment included an IDH1 peptide vaccine. The source is a young man with glioma.

A word on this clone: Its ends do not fully match the called genes, so a read error is possible. CDR3 amino acids: CVSIGYGADTQYF. CDR3 DNA: TGTGTCAGCATCGGCTACGGGGCAGATACGCAGTATTTT. The chain combines TRBV27 with TRBJ2-3; D perhaps matches TRBD2 (5 bases). From germline, CDR1 is MNHEY and CDR2 SMNVEV (reference sequence). This CDR3 spans 13 amino acids.

The chain employs TRBV28 and TRBJ2-7, with D perhaps given as TRBD1 or TRBD2 (6 bases each). The germline V and J ends were trimmed by 8 bases and 2 bases, with 16 bases remaining between them. From germline, CDR1 is MDHEN and CDR2 SYDVKM. The CDR3 contains 14 residues. The CDR3 DNA follows: TGTGCCAGCCATTCCGGGGGCTCCCCCTACGAGCAGTACTTC. This codes for CASHSGGSPYEQYF.

This clone was seen more than once but under ten times. The chain carries TRBV6-5 and TRBJ1-1; a possible D gene is TRBD1 (5 bases). The CDR3 is 11 residues long. Germline lookup yields CDR1 MNHEY and CDR2 SVGAGI. The V and J ends lost 6 bases and 9 bases respectively, with 11 bases between them. The CDR3, as DNA: TGTGCCAGCAGCCGTCCAGGGCAAGCTTTCTTT. Translating gives CASSRPGQAFF.

The V gene is TRBV6-1, the J gene TRBJ1-2; D not certain. The CDR3 length is 11 residues. Trimming cost V 3 bases and J 5 bases, with 4 bases left between them. The germline V gene has CDR1 MNHNS and CDR2 SASEGT. The CDR3 DNA reads TGTGCCAGCAGTGAGGTTTATGGCTACACCTTC. The encoded protein is CASSEVYGYTF.

The chain joins TRBV15 to TRBJ2-1, with D possibly matching TRBD2 (5 bases). Looked up from germline, CDR1 is LNHNV and CDR2 is YYDKDF (reference sequence). The CDR3 consists of 16 residues. V was pared by 0 bases and J by 0 bases, with 9 bases between. The CDR3 bases are TGTGCCACCAGCAGAGAGCCGGGAAGCTCCTACAATGAGCAGTTCTTC. This sequence encodes CATSREPGSSYNEQFF.

The chain carries TRBV6-6 and TRBJ2-5; D is perhaps TRBD2 (6 bases). Germline loops: CDR1 MNHNY, CDR2 SVGAGI (reference sequence). V dropped 2 bases and J dropped 2 bases, with 9 bases sitting between them. The CDR3 length is 14 residues. The CDR3 spells CASSYRGTQETQYF. The CDR3 DNA sequence: TGTGCCAGCAGTTACCGCGGGACTCAAGAGACCCAGTACTTC.

A few counts support this clone. The V call is TRBV5-6, the J call TRBJ1-6; 12 bases map to TRBD1. CDR1 is SGHDT, CDR2 YYEEEE, per germline. CDR3 length equals 13 residues. Trimming took 3 bases from V and 13 from J; bases not matched to a gene: 2. This chain's CDR3 is CASSSGTGGPLHF. CDR3 nucleotides: TGTGCCAGCAGCTCGGGGACAGGGGGCCCCCTCCACTTT.

CDR3 in DNA: TGTGCCAGCAGCTTGCAGGGGGGACCAGCCTACGAGCAGTACTTC. It yields the protein CASSLQGGPAYEQYF. This chain connects TRBV7-9 to TRBJ2-7; D possibly corresponds to TRBD1 (7 bases). V lost 3 bases, J lost 2 bases, and 14 bases lay in between. Looked up from germline, CDR1 is SEHNR and CDR2 is FQNEAQ (reference sequence). This CDR3 has 15 residues.

This sequence joins TRBV6-6 and TRBJ2-5; D not certain. Germline V gene sequence: CDR1 MNHNY, CDR2 SVGAGI (reference sequence). Between the trimmed V and J ends, which lost 0 bases and 5 bases, there was a span of 13 bases. This CDR3 region has 15 residues. The chain's CDR3 is CASSYSRFMGETQYF. The CDR3 DNA sequence: TGTGCCAGCAGTTACTCCAGGTTTATGGGGGAGACCCAGTACTTC.

The chain carries TRBV5-1 and TRBJ1-5, with TRBD1 as a possible D gene (5 bases). CDR1 and CDR2 from the germline V gene are SGHRS and YFSETQ. Between the trimmed V and J ends, which lost 4 bases and 3 bases, there was a span of 14 bases. The CDR3 sequence is 15 residues long. CDR3 DNA: TGCGCCAGCAGCCTCCGTGGGGCTCCCAATCAGCCCCAGCATTTT. It is translated as CASSLRGAPNQPQHF.

This clone appeared once. The CDR3 DNA reads TGCAGCGGTCTAGCGGGGGGCCTTAAAAACATTCAGTACTTC. Amino acid sequence: CSGLAGGLKNIQYF. The chain uses TRBV29-1 and TRBJ2-4; 11 bases are a match to TRBD2. This CDR3 has 14 residues. Germline loops: CDR1 SQVTM, CDR2 ANQGSEA. V lost 7 bases, J lost 4 bases, and 6 bases stayed unmatched.

Regarding this clone: Other DNA variants within this sample encode the same CDR3. V usage is TRBV2 and J usage is TRBJ1-5; a possible D gene is TRBD1 (6 bases). V lost 4 bases to trimming and J lost 4 bases, with 8 bases between them. CDR3 size: 13 residues. Germline V gene lookup returns CDR1 SNHLY and CDR2 FYNNEI. CDR3 sequence: CASSGDTNQPQHF. CDR3 DNA sequence: TGTGCCAGCAGTGGGGACACGAATCAGCCCCAGCATTTT.

V usage is TRBV7-9 and J usage is TRBJ1-1; no firm D call. Germline CDR1 is SEHNR and CDR2 is FQNEAQ (reference sequence). This CDR3 spans 13 amino acids. Trimming left V 5 bases short and J 1 base short, with 8 bases between. CDR3 residues: CASSVTENTEAFF. In nucleotides, the CDR3 is TGTGCCAGCAGCGTTACAGAGAACACTGAAGCTTTCTTT. The whole variable domain, remainder taken from reference TRBV7-9 and TRBJ1-1, is DTGVSQNPRHKITKRGQNVTFRCDPISEHNRLYWYRQTLGQGPEFLTYFQNEAQLEKSRLLSDRFSAERPKGSFSTLEIQRTEQGDSAMYLCASSVTENTEAFFGQGTRLTVV.

The rearrangement links TRBV14 to TRBJ1-1, with D possibly matching TRBD1 (6 bases). The CDR3 sequence is 13 residues long. V shed 1 base and J shed 4 bases, with 7 bases lying between them. CDR1 and CDR2 (germline): SGHDN, FVKESK. As DNA, the CDR3 is TGTGCCAGCAGCCAAGGGACAGTCACTGAAGCTTTCTTT. This gives the protein CASSQGTVTEAFF.

The chain has TRBV10-3 and TRBJ1-2, with TRBD1 matching 7 bases. V gave up 3 bases and J gave up 3 bases; unmatched junction bases: 7. Germline lookup yields CDR1 ENHRY and CDR2 SYGVKD. The CDR3 consists of 15 residues. The DNA for the CDR3 is TGTGCCATCAGTGATACAGGGGAATTTTACTATGGCTACACCTTC. Its translation is CAISDTGEFYYGYTF.

This chain links TRBV9 with TRBJ2-2; D may be TRBD2 (6 bases). The CDR3 has 14 residues. V was cut by 0 bases and J by 5 bases, with 8 bases left in between. The germline V gene has CDR1 SGDLS and CDR2 YYNGEE. CDR3 DNA: TGTGCCAGCAGCGTAGTGAGCGGGACCGGGGAGCTGTTTTTT. Translation gives CASSVVSGTGELFF.

This chain uses TRBV6-1 with TRBJ1-6; a possible D gene is TRBD1 (5 bases). The CDR3 spans 15 residues. From germline, CDR1 is MNHNS and CDR2 SASEGT. V was pared by 7 bases and J by 7 bases, with 17 bases between. The CDR3 spells CASTQGASGNSPLHF. DNA of the CDR3: TGTGCCAGCACCCAGGGAGCCAGCGGAAATTCACCCCTCCACTTT.

V gene TRBV28 combines with J gene TRBJ1-5, with 7 bases identical to TRBD1. Trimming took 4 bases from V and 4 from J; bases not matched to a gene: 10. The germline V gene has CDR1 MDHEN and CDR2 SYDVKM. The CDR3 consists of 16 residues. The CDR3 DNA follows: TGTGCCAGCAGTTCATATTACGGGACAGCAAATCAGCCCCAGCATTTT. Its protein product is CASSSYYGTANQPQHF.